The sequence of this TCR beta chain was determined in a study of cytomegalovirus exposure and HLA in healthy donors. Whole-study results and caveats: HLA-A and HLA-B allele assignments for most subjects were reportedly predicted accurately using TCR beta sequences. Sequencing probably produced one cluster of sequence variants that were highly shared. CMV serostatus was the sole immune exposure data available.

Trimming removed 1 base at V and 9 bases at J, with 15 bases between. Germline CDR1 SGHTA, CDR2 FQGNSA. This CDR3 comprises 15 residues. A word on this clone: What it binds is unknown.

The PCR made use of 60 Vbeta and 13 Jbeta primers. Libraries were prepared by immunoSEQ multiplex PCR; TCRdb keeps only in-frame clonotypes and omits some of them. The repertoire holds 150,000 to 200,000 clones, about 80% seen once, with 0.85% to 1.4% in the top ten. This TCR was sampled from a woman in her 40s in good health and CMV-seronegative. The material sequenced was PBMCs. The chain employs TRBV7-2 and TRBJ1-4, with D unclear. As DNA, the CDR3 is TGTGCCAGCAGCTTAGAGGCCACGGAGAGGAAAAAACTGTTTTTT. This encodes CASSLEATERKKLFF.